The present TCR beta chain was sequenced within a study of blood T cell repertoires in COVID-19. For the study at large: Acute and convalescent COVID-19 specimens originated in the United States, Italy and Spain. Sample material is recorded as cDNA or gDNA derived from T cells, B-cell-depleted T cells, or PBMCs.

As handled by the study authors: Nucleated cell counts were estimated from reference gene primer amplification. Assay: immunoSEQ multiplex PCR; the TCRdb copy retains only in-frame clones and omits some. The D gene and trimming were derived from the DNA, and the V and J assignments and clone size from that table. The table records 200,000 or so clones, 75% to 90% of them present only once. V lost 4 bases and J lost 6, with 24 bases in between. This CDR3 contains 17 residues. The source is a human donor with active or convalescent COVID-19. The donor label of this sample is uncertain. The material sequenced was peripheral blood. This chain links TRBV23-1 with TRBJ1-1; D remains unclear. TRBV23-1 is an ORF, and what it does is uncertain. The CDR3 region has the DNA TGCGCCAGCAGTCTTCTTAATTGGGCTGCGCACTTCGCTGAAGCTTTCTTT. The encoded protein is CASSLLNWAAHFAEAFF.